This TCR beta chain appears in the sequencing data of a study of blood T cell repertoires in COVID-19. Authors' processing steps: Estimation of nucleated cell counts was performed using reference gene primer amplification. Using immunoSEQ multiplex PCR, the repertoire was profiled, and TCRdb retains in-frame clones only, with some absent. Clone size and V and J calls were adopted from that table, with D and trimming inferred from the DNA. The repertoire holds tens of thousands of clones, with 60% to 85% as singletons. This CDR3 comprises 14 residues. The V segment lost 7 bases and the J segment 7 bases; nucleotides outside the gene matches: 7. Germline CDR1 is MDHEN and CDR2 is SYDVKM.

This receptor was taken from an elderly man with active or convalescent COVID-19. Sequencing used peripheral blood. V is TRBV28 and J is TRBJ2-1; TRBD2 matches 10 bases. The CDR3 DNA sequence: TGTGCCAGCAATAGCGGGAGGTCGGGGAATGAGCAGTTCTTC. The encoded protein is CASNSGRSGNEQFF.